Given below is one T cell receptor beta chain in context. CDR1 is MNHNS, CDR2 SASEGT, per germline. There are 15 residues in the CDR3. The V segment lost 11 bases and the J segment 0 bases; nucleotides outside the gene matches: 5. This sample is drawn from a study of lymphopenia after photon versus proton radiotherapy. Only in-frame clones appear in the TCRdb table, and some are missing; sequencing was by immunoSEQ multiplex PCR. The sample records tens of thousands of clones, about 89% being singletons. The sequencing here drew on peripheral blood, taken from a patient treated with proton-based radiotherapy. This chain links TRBV6-1 with TRBJ2-3; TRBD2 agrees at 13 bases. This receptor was identified in a man older than 75 with esophageal cancer. The CDR3 sequence is CAVRLAGGSTDTQYF. For the CDR3, the DNA is TGTGCCGTTCGACTAGCGGGAGGTAGCACAGATACGCAGTATTTT.